Sequencing of this T cell receptor beta chain was carried out in a study of control samples from healthy donors and cancer patients. Using immunoSEQ multiplex PCR, the repertoire was profiled, and TCRdb retains in-frame clones only, with some absent. The sample gives 57,000 or so clones, about 90% of which show up once; less than 7% is in the top ten. The CDR3 has 15 residues. The germline V gene encodes CDR1 MDHEN and CDR2 SYDVKM. Trimming pared 3 bases from V and 5 bases from J, leaving 16 bases between. V gene TRBV28 combines with J gene TRBJ2-5; no definite D call. The material sequenced was PBMCs. This receptor was obtained from a man aged 60 to 69 with colorectal cancer. DNA for the CDR3: TGTGCCAGCAGTTTGGTCCGGACCCAGTGGGAGACCCAGTACTTC. The encoded protein is CASSLVRTQWETQYF. Combining the CDR3 with reference TRBV28 and TRBJ2-5 gives the whole variable domain DVKVTQSSRYLVKRTGEKVFLECVQDMDHENMFWYRQDPGLGLRLIYFSYDVKMKEKGDIPEGYSVSREKKERFSLILESASTNQTSMYLCASSLVRTQWETQYFGPGTRLLVL.